This T cell receptor beta chain is from a study of T cell responses to AZD1222 COVID-19 vaccine. Study-wide results and caveats: Increased Spike-specific TCR breadth and depth were observed after two AZD1222 doses.

Trimming took 4 bases from V and 5 from J; bases not matched to a gene: 9. This CDR3 comprises 16 residues. Germline V gives CDR1 SNHLY, CDR2 FYNNEI. About this clone itself: What it recognizes is unknown.

The repertoire was sequenced with immunoSEQ multiplex PCR; TCRdb's copy has only in-frame clones and lacks some. Of about 190,000 clones in the sample, roughly 91% were seen once. V gene TRBV2 combines with J gene TRBJ2-7, with TRBD1 identical over 12 bases. This TCR was recovered from an adult in good health. The sequences come from peripheral blood, collected on day 0 of AZD1222 vaccination. The CDR3 bases are TGTGCCAGCAGTGCGCTGGGACAGGGGGCAGCCGACGAGCAGTACTTC. Residues: CASSALGQGAADEQYF.